Listed below are T cell receptor beta chains from one sample, sequenced in a study of cytomegalovirus exposure and HLA in healthy donors. The assay was immunoSEQ multiplex PCR, and TCRdb's table has in-frame clones only and misses some. The sample has roughly 170,000 clones, 75% to 85% seen once. The sequenced material came from PBMCs. Every receptor here comes from a female donor in good health and CMV-seronegative. Both conserved end residues are part of each CDR3. A D gene is named only where the DNA matches it firmly. Not all rows give a size; the values are once, few, many and, for expanded clones, a class.

J,D,V,size,length,DNA,CDR3
TRBJ2-7,-,TRBV9,-,14,TGTGCCAGCAGCGTAGGGCGCAGGGGTGGCGAGCAGTACTTC,CASSVGRRGGEQYF
TRBJ2-3,TRBD2,TRBV10-2,-,17,TGCGCCAGCACCGGACTAGCGGGGGGACGAGGGACAGATACGCAGTATTTT,CASTGLAGGRGTDTQYF
TRBJ1-1,-,TRBV18,-,13,TGTGCCAGCTCACCGGGACAGAACACTGAAGCTTTCTTT,CASSPGQNTEAFF
TRBJ2-2,-,TRBV4-2,-,15,TGTGCCAGCAGCCCAGGGGAGGGGCACACCGGGGAGCTGTTTTTT,CASSPGEGHTGELFF
TRBJ1-1,-,TRBV7-2,-,16,TGTGCCAGCAGCTTAGAGGCCCTCTCGGGGAACACTGAAGCTTTCTTT,CASSLEALSGNTEAFF
TRBJ2-7,TRBD1,TRBV6-6,-,16,TGTGCCAGCAGCCGCCCGGGACAGGGGCGATCCTACGAGCAGTACTTC,CASSRPGQGRSYEQYF
TRBJ2-7,-,TRBV27,few,12,TGTGCCAGCAGTTTATCCGGGTACGAGCAGTACTTC,CASSLSGYEQYF
TRBJ1-1,-,TRBV7-9,-,15,TGTGCCAGCAGCCCCAAACTTCGACACGCCAGAGAAGCTTTCTTT,CASSPKLRHAREAFF
TRBJ2-7,-,TRBV19,-,13,TGTGCCAGTAGTATAGGACTGTCGTACGAGCAGTACTTC,CASSIGLSYEQYF
TRBJ1-6,-,TRBV6-5,-,16,TGTGCCAGCAGTTACTCTACAGGGACCTATAATTCACCCCTCCACTTT,CASSYSTGTYNSPLHF
TRBJ2-3,-,TRBV7-8,once,14,TGTGCCAGCAGCTTAGGGGGGCCGACAGATACGCAGTATTTT,CASSLGGPTDTQYF
TRBJ1-1,-,TRBV21-1,-,17,TGTGCCAGCAGCAAAGAAGAAGCCGAGACAGGAAGAACTGAAGCTTTCTTT,CASSKEEAETGRTEAFF
TRBJ2-1,TRBD2,TRBV9,-,14,TGTGCCAGCAGCGCTAGCGGGGGGGCTAATGAGCAGTTCTTC,CASSASGGANEQFF
TRBJ2-2,-,TRBV6-5,-,15,TGTGCCAGCACCCGGGAAGCCGCGAACACCGGGGAGCTGTTTTTT,CASTREAANTGELFF
TRBJ2-4,-,TRBV5-1,-,13,TGCGCCAGCAGCTTGGGTACCAAAAACATTCAGTACTTC,CASSLGTKNIQYF
TRBJ1-6,-,TRBV5-1,-,17,TGCGCCAGCAGCTTGAACTCCAGGGCCTCCTATAATTCACCCCTCCACTTT,CASSLNSRASYNSPLHF
TRBJ2-3,TRBD2,TRBV30,-,14,TGTGCCTGGAGTGTGACTAGCGGGAGGAGTACGCAGTATTTT,CAWSVTSGRSTQYF
TRBJ2-7,-,TRBV14,-,12,TGTGCCAGCAGCCAAGTACTGTACGAGCAGTACTTC,CASSQVLYEQYF
TRBJ1-2,-,TRBV4-3,-,16,TGCGCCAGCAGCCAAGACCCCACAGGCGCGAACTATGGCTACACCTTC,CASSQDPTGANYGYTF
TRBJ2-3,TRBD2,TRBV9,-,15,TGTGCCAGCGGTAGCGGGGGGGCAATGACAGATACGCAGTATTTT,CASGSGGAMTDTQYF
TRBJ2-1,-,TRBV7-8,-,15,TGTGCCAGCAGCCTAAACGGCGGAGGTAGCCCTGAGCAGTTCTTC,CASSLNGGGSPEQFF
TRBJ2-5,-,TRBV7-9,-,12,TGTGCCAGCAGCCCGAGTTTAGCGGCCCAGTACTTC,CASSPSLAAQYF
TRBJ2-4,TRBD2,TRBV11-2,-,20,TGTGCCAGCAGCTTAGACGGGGGGGTGACGGGGGACATAGCCAAAAACATTCAGTACTTC,CASSLDGGVTGDIAKNIQYF
TRBJ2-1,-,TRBV18,-,15,TGTGCCAGCTCACTTCAGCCCTGGAGGGCCAATGAGCAGTTCTTC,CASSLQPWRANEQFF
TRBJ1-1,-,TRBV30,few,14,TGTGCCTGGAGTGCGGGCAGGGGCTTCACTGAAGCTTTCTTT,CAWSAGRGFTEAFF
TRBJ2-5,-,TRBV7-7,once,16,TGTGCTAGCAGCTTAGGAGGAAATGCGGGGTGGGAGACCCAGTACTTC,CASSLGGNAGWETQYF
TRBJ2-5,-,TRBV7-5,few,15,TGTGTCAGAAGCGGACCCGGGACAGGGGAAGAGACCCAGTACTTC,CVRSGPGTGEETQYF
TRBJ2-3,-,TRBV18,-,14,TGTGCCAGCTCACCAACAGGAGGCACAGATACGCAGTATTTT,CASSPTGGTDTQYF
TRBJ2-6,-,TRBV9,-,15,TGTGCCAGCAGCGTAGTAGGTTCTGGGGCCAACGGCCTGACTTTC,CASSVVGSGANGLTF
TRBJ2-4,TRBD1,TRBV5-4,few,15,TGTGCCAGCAGCTCGGGCAACAGGGGCGAGGGCATTCAGTACTTC,CASSSGNRGEGIQYF
TRBJ1-2,-,TRBV11-2,-,16,TGTGCCAGCAGCACTTATCGACAGCCGGCCGTGGATGGCTACACCTTC,CASSTYRQPAVDGYTF
TRBJ2-4,-,TRBV7-2,few,14,TGTGCCAGCAGCTTAGCGTACCCAGGGAACATTCAGTACTTC,CASSLAYPGNIQYF
TRBJ1-2,TRBD1,TRBV30,-,13,TGTGCCTGGACAGCGGACAGGGGTGGTCGCTACACCTTC,CAWTADRGGRYTF
TRBJ2-7,TRBD1,TRBV28,-,13,TGTGCCAGCAGCCGACAGGGGGCCTACGAGCAGTACTTC,CASSRQGAYEQYF
TRBJ2-6,-,TRBV2,few,16,TGTGCCAGCAGGGGTCCCACAGGGAGAGGGGCCAACGGCCTGACTTTC,CASRGPTGRGANGLTF
TRBJ1-1,TRBD1,TRBV5-6,once,14,TGTGCCAGCAGCTTGGCCGTGACAGGGTGGTCGGCTTTCTTT,CASSLAVTGWSAFF
TRBJ2-7,-,TRBV5-1,-,14,TGCGCCAGCAGCTTGGGTTCAGGGGACTACGAGCAGTACTTC,CASSLGSGDYEQYF
TRBJ2-5,-,TRBV4-2,-,14,TGTGCCAGCAGCCAAGATCGGGTGAGAGAGACCCAGTACTTC,CASSQDRVRETQYF
TRBJ1-1,-,TRBV11-2,few,13,TGTGCCAGCAGCGCCGACAGCCCCACTGAAGCTTTCTTT,CASSADSPTEAFF
TRBJ1-5,-,TRBV15,-,16,TGTGCCACCAGCAGAGATGCGTTAACAGGGAATCAGCCCCAGCATTTT,CATSRDALTGNQPQHF
TRBJ2-5,-,TRBV28,few,15,TGTGCCAGCAACGAAGGTCTGGGGGGAGTTGAGACCCAGTACTTC,CASNEGLGGVETQYF
TRBJ2-2,TRBD1,TRBV4-3,-,19,TGCGCCAGCAGCCTACCGGGACAGGGATTGGGGGGGAACACCGGGGAGCTGTTTTTT,CASSLPGQGLGGNTGELFF
TRBJ1-1,-,TRBV19,few,14,TGTGCCAGTAGTATCGGGACAAAGAACACTGAAGCTTTCTTT,CASSIGTKNTEAFF
TRBJ2-7,TRBD1,TRBV25-1,-,11,TGTGCCAGCAGGACAGGGTGGGAGCAGTACTTC,CASRTGWEQYF
TRBJ1-1,-,TRBV6-1,-,18,TGTGCCAGCAGTGAACAAAATACGGGGGGGTCGGTGAGGACTGAAGCTTTCTTT,CASSEQNTGGSVRTEAFF